The clone carrying this T cell receptor beta chain was recorded a few times. Its specificity is not known. This CDR3 is also generated by other DNA sequences in the sample. Primers for the PCR totalled 60 Vbeta and 13 Jbeta. Measured with immunoSEQ multiplex PCR; TCRdb has only the in-frame clones, and not every one. This sample carries 180,000 or so clones, approximately 79% of them seen once, and the ten largest clones take 11% to 15%. This entry belongs to a study of cytomegalovirus exposure and HLA in healthy donors. Study-level findings and limits: Later, an analysis found that common viral pathogens appeared to be linked with several of the most significant clusters. Generally TCR sequences proved uncommon, though certain public TCRs appeared in numerous donors.

This CDR3 has 14 residues. J gave up 4 bases and V 4 bases, and 3 bases lay outside the gene matches. Germline lookup yields CDR1 SGHDT and CDR2 YYEEEE. The receptor comes from a man aged 50 to 60 in good health and CMV-seropositive. The specimen was PBMCs. The rearrangement links TRBV5-6 to TRBJ1-1, with 11 bases matching TRBD1. The CDR3 is CASSLGTGGTEAFF. Written as DNA, the CDR3 is TGTGCCAGCAGCCTCGGGACAGGGGGCACTGAAGCTTTCTTT.